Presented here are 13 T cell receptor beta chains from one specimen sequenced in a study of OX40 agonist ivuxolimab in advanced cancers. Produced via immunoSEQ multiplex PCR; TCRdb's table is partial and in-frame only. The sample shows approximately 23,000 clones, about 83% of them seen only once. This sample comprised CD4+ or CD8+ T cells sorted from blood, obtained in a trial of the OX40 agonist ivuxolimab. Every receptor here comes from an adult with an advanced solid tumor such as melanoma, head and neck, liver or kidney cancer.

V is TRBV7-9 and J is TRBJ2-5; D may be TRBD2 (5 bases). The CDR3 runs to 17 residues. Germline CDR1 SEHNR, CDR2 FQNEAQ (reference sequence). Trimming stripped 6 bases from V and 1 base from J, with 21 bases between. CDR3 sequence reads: CASRSSKGGYSQETQYF. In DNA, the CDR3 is TGTGCCAGCAGATCCTCAAAGGGCGGGTACAGCCAAGAGACCCAGTACTTC.

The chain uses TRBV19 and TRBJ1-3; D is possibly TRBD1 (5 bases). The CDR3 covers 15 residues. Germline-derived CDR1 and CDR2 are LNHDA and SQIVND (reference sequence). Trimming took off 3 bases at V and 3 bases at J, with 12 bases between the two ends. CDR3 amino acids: CASSITPGSGNTIYF. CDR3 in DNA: TGTGCCAGTAGTATTACCCCAGGGAGTGGAAACACCATATATTTT.

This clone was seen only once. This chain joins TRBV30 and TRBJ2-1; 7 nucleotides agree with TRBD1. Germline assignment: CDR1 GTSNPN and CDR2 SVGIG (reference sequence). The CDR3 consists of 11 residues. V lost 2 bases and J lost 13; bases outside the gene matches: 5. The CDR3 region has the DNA TGTGCCTGGAGTACGGACAGGCCACAGTTCTTC. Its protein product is CAWSTDRPQFF.

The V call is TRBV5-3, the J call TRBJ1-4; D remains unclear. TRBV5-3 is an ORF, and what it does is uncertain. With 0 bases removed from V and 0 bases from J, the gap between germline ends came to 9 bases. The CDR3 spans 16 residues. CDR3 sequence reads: CARSLEGPATNEKLFF. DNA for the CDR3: TGTGCCAGAAGCTTGGAAGGGCCAGCAACTAATGAAAAACTGTTTTTT.

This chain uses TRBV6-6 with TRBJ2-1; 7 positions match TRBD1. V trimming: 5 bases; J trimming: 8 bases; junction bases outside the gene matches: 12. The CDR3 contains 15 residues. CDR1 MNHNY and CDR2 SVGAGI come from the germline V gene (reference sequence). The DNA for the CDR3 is TGTGCCAGCAGTACCCCTGGCAGGGGGATCTATGAGCAGTTCTTC. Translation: CASSTPGRGIYEQFF.

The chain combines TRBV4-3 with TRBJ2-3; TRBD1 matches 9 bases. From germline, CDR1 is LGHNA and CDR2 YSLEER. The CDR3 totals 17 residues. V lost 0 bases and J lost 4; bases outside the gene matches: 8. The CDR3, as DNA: TGCGCCAGCAGCCAAGAGACCGATACAGGGGGCGCAGATACGCAGTATTTT. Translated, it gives CASSQETDTGGADTQYF.

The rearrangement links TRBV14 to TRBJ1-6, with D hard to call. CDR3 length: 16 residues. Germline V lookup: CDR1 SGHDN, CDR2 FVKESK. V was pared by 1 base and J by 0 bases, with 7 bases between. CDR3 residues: CASSQVSVSYNSPLHF. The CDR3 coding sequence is TGTGCCAGCAGCCAAGTGTCAGTCTCCTATAATTCACCCCTCCACTTT.

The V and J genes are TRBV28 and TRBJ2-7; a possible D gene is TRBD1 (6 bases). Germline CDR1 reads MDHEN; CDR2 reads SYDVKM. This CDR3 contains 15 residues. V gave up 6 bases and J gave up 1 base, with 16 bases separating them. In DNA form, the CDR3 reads TGTGCCAGCAGCAATAGCCAGGGGCTTTCCTACGAGCAGTACTTC. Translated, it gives CASSNSQGLSYEQYF.

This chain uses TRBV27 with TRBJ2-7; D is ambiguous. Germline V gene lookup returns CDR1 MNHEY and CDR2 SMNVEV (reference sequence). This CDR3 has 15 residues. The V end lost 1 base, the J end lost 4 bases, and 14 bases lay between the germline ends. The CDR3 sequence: CASSLFLSPTYEQYF. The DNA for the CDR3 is TGTGCCAGCAGTTTATTCCTGTCGCCAACGTACGAGCAGTACTTC.

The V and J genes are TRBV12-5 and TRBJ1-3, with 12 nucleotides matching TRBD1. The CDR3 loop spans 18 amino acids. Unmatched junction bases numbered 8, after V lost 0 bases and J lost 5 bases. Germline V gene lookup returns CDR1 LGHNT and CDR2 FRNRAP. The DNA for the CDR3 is TGTGCTAGTGGTTTGGTTCTTTCCCGGGACAGGGGGCGAAACACCATATATTTT. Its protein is CASGLVLSRDRGRNTIYF.

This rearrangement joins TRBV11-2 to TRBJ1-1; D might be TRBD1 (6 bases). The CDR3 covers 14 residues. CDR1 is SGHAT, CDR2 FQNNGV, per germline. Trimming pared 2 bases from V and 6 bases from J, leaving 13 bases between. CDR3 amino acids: CASSLSRGGAEAFF. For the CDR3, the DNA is TGTGCCAGCAGCTTAAGCAGGGGAGGGGCTGAAGCTTTCTTT.

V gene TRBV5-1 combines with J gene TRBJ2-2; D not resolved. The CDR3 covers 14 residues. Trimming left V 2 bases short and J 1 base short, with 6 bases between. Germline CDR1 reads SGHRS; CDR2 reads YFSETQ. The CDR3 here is CASSLGQNTGELFF. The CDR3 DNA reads TGCGCCAGCAGCTTAGGTCAGAACACCGGGGAGCTGTTTTTT.

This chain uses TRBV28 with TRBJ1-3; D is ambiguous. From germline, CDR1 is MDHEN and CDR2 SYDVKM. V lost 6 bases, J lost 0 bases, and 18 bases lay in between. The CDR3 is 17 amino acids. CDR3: CASRLRAHLISGNTIYF. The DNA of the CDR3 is TGTGCCAGCAGACTCCGGGCCCACCTAATCTCTGGAAACACCATATATTTT.